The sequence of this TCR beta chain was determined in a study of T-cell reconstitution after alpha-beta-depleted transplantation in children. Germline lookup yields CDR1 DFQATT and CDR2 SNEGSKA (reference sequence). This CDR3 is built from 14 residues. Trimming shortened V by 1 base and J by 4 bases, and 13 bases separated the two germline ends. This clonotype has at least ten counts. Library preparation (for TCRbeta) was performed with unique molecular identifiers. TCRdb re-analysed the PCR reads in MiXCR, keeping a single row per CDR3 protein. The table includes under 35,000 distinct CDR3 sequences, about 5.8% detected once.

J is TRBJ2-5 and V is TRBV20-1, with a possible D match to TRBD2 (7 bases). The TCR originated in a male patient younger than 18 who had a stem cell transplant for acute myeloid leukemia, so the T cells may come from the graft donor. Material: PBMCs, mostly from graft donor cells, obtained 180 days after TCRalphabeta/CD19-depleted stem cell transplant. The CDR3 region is CSARAGGPRETQYF. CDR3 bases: TGCAGTGCTAGAGCGGGGGGCCCAAGAGAGACCCAGTACTTC.